This TCR beta chain was recovered during a study of blood T cell repertoires in COVID-19. Trimming pared 3 bases from V and 5 bases from J, leaving 16 bases between. This CDR3 region has 15 residues. CDR1 SGHRS and CDR2 YFSETQ come from the germline V gene. Original handling: Estimates of nucleated cell counts were drawn from the amplification of reference gene primers. Clones were sequenced by immunoSEQ multiplex PCR, and TCRdb holds only the in-frame ones, with some missing. V, J and clone size are taken as reported in that table, and D and trimming were inferred from the DNA itself. The table lists about 120,000 clones, approximately 91% of them singletons, with approximately 1.2% in the top ten.

The rearrangement joins TRBV5-1 to TRBJ2-3; no firm D call. This TCR derives from an elderly woman with acute or convalescent COVID-19. The specimen sequenced was peripheral blood. In DNA form, the CDR3 reads TGCGCCAGCAGCTCCTATCCCACCCGCGTAGATACGCAGTATTTT. Protein product: CASSSYPTRVDTQYF.